The 9 T cell receptor beta chains below all came from one sample that was sequenced in a study of cytomegalovirus exposure and HLA in healthy donors. Primers: 60 Vbeta forward and 13 Jbeta reverse. The protocol was immunoSEQ multiplex PCR, while the TCRdb copy is restricted to in-frame clones and leaves out a portion. The sample gives roughly 200,000 clones, roughly 85% of which show up once; about 0.72% is in the top ten. The sample comprised PBMCs. The receptors derive from a woman between 40 and 55 years old in good health and CMV-seronegative.

V is TRBV27 and J is TRBJ1-5, with D uncertain. In germline, CDR1 is MNHEY, CDR2 SMNVEV (reference sequence). This CDR3 is 13 amino acids long. V was clipped by 2 bases and J by 4 bases, with 6 bases between them. The CDR3 coding sequence is TGTGCCAGCAGTTTACAGTATAATCAGCCCCAGCATTTT. Its translation is CASSLQYNQPQHF.

This clone is a singleton in its sample. The chain recombines TRBV9 with TRBJ2-3; D is possibly TRBD2 (5 bases). Per germline, CDR1 SGDLS and CDR2 YYNGEE. The CDR3 consists of 15 residues. Trimming took off 0 bases at V and 0 bases at J, with 8 bases between the two ends. The CDR3 sequence is CASSVGVASTDTQYF. The CDR3 nucleotides read TGTGCCAGCAGCGTAGGGGTAGCGAGCACAGATACGCAGTATTTT.

With respect to this clone: This CDR3 is also generated by other DNA sequences in the sample. The chain recombines TRBV19 with TRBJ2-7; 7 bases fit TRBD1. Unmatched junction bases numbered 6, after V lost 4 bases and J lost 0 bases. Looked up from germline, CDR1 is LNHDA and CDR2 is SQIVND (reference sequence). CDR3 length equals 15 residues. This chain's CDR3 is CASSTRTGSSYEQYF. The DNA for the CDR3 is TGTGCCAGTAGTACCCGGACAGGCAGCTCCTACGAGCAGTACTTC.

The chain employs TRBV4-2 and TRBJ2-5; 8 nucleotides agree with TRBD2. This CDR3 spans 16 amino acids. After removal of 3 bases from V and 1 base from J, the junction contained 7 bases not matched to a gene. Germline lookup yields CDR1 LGHNA and CDR2 YNFKEQ. In DNA, the CDR3 is TGTGCCAGCAGCCAGCTGGGCGGGGGGCCCCAAGAGACCCAGTACTTC. Its translation is CASSQLGGGPQETQYF.

The chain couples TRBV6-1 to TRBJ2-7, with D possibly matching TRBD1 (5 bases). Trimming removed 6 bases at V and 1 base at J, with 10 bases between. Germline assignment: CDR1 MNHNS and CDR2 SASEGT. CDR3 size: 13 residues. The CDR3 sequence: CASRDIVSYEQYF. CDR3 coding DNA: TGTGCCAGCAGGGACATCGTTTCCTACGAGCAGTACTTC.

The chain joins TRBV6-4 to TRBJ2-2, with D unclear. The CDR3 length is 15 residues. CDR1 is MRHNA and CDR2 is SNTAGT in the germline V gene. The germline V and J ends were trimmed by 2 bases and 4 bases, with 11 bases remaining between them. CDR3 nucleotides: TGTGCCAGCAGTGACCCGGCCGGAGCCACCGGGGAGCTGTTTTTT. This gives the protein CASSDPAGATGELFF.

The chain uses TRBV7-2 and TRBJ2-3; D might be TRBD1 (7 bases). The germline V gene encodes CDR1 SGHTA and CDR2 FQGNSA. The CDR3 has 16 amino acids. The V and J ends lost 4 bases and 7 bases respectively, with 21 bases between them. DNA for the CDR3: TGTGCCAGCAGCTCCTCACCAGGGGGGAAGGGCAATACGCAGTATTTT. This sequence encodes CASSSSPGGKGNTQYF.

The CDR3, as DNA: TGTGCCAGCAGTATACGGGACAGGGGGCATTGTGAAGCTTTCTTT. The encoded protein is CASSIRDRGHCEAFF. The chain employs TRBV6-1 and TRBJ1-1; TRBD1 matches at 12 bases. This CDR3 region has 15 residues. Germline V CDR1 and CDR2: MNHNS, SASEGT. The trim removed 5 bases at V and 7 bases at J, leaving 8 bases unmatched.

This rearrangement joins TRBV13 to TRBJ1-3; a possible D gene is TRBD1 (6 bases). The germline V and J ends were trimmed by 4 bases and 0 bases, with 16 bases remaining between them. This CDR3 spans 17 amino acids. CDR1 is PRHDT and CDR2 is FYEKMQ in the germline V gene (reference sequence). The CDR3 DNA reads TGTGCCAGCAGCTCGCAGGCCACAGGGAGCTCTGGAAACACCATATATTTT. It translates to CASSSQATGSSGNTIYF. The whole variable domain, filled in from reference TRBV13 and TRBJ1-3, reads AAGVIQSPRHLIKEKRETATLKCYPIPRHDTVYWYQQGPGQDPQFLISFYEKMQSDKGSIPDRFSAQQFSDYHSELNMSSLELGDSALYFCASSSQATGSSGNTIYFGEGSWLTVV.